These 19 T cell receptor beta chains were all obtained from the same sample, sequenced in a study of beta chain features in type 1 diabetes. Since all of the isolated RNA was reverse transcribed, expressed TCRB transcripts were what got sequenced. Data came from immunoSEQ multiplex PCR; TCRdb stores just in-frame clones and leaves some out. The sample records 350,000 to 450,000 clones, less than 15% being singletons. The sequencing sample was made of naive CD4+ T cells from blood. The receptors derive from a woman aged 18-29 years in good health.

A few counts support this clone. V and J are TRBV29-1 and TRBJ1-1; D is ambiguous. CDR3 length equals 11 residues. The V end was cut by 5 bases, the J end by 2 bases, with 6 bases between. Germline V gene lookup returns CDR1 SQVTM and CDR2 ANQGSEA. This chain's CDR3 is CSVILNTEAFF. The CDR3 DNA follows: TGCAGCGTTATATTAAACACTGAAGCTTTCTTT.

The V call is TRBV9, the J call TRBJ2-7; TRBD2 might be the D (6 bases). Trimming took off 2 bases at V and 2 bases at J, with 17 bases between the two ends. Germline V CDR1 and CDR2: SGDLS, YYNGEE. There are 16 residues in the CDR3. The DNA of the CDR3 is TGTGCCAGCAGCGTTTTCCCACGGGGGAACGCCTACGAGCAGTACTTC. It is translated as CASSVFPRGNAYEQYF.

This clone was detected only a few times. DNA of the CDR3: TGTGCCAGCAGCTTAGGGTCGGGGATTAACCAGCCCCAGCATTTT. Residues: CASSLGSGINQPQHF. V usage is TRBV7-2 and J usage is TRBJ1-5; D is ambiguous. Germline-derived CDR1 and CDR2 are SGHTA and FQGNSA. The CDR3 covers 15 residues. Trimming left V 1 base short and J 7 bases short, with 14 bases between.

V gene TRBV11-2 combines with J gene TRBJ2-5, with 8 bases matching TRBD1. Germline V gives CDR1 SGHAT, CDR2 FQNNGV. The CDR3 has 16 residues. Trimming at V came to 2 bases and at J to 5 bases, leaving 10 bases not matched to a gene. CDR3 sequence reads: CASSLSRTGLYETQYF. CDR3 bases: TGTGCCAGCAGCTTATCACGGACAGGGTTATATGAGACCCAGTACTTC.

This clone has more than one count but fewer than ten. The V gene is TRBV9, the J gene TRBJ2-5; 11 bases map to TRBD2. This CDR3 region has 15 residues. After removal of 3 bases from V and 5 bases from J, the junction contained 6 bases not matched to a gene. Germline V gene lookup returns CDR1 SGDLS and CDR2 YYNGEE. The DNA for the CDR3 is TGTGCCAGCAGCGCGGGACTAGCGGAGGGGGAGACCCAGTACTTC. Amino acid sequence: CASSAGLAEGETQYF.

This rearrangement joins TRBV5-1 to TRBJ1-2; maybe TRBD1 (5 bases). Germline V gene data show CDR1 as SGHRS and CDR2 as YFSETQ. With 3 bases removed from V and 1 base from J, the gap between germline ends came to 10 bases. This CDR3 contains 14 residues. The CDR3 sequence: CASSYSTDNYGYTF. The CDR3 DNA sequence: TGCGCCAGCAGCTATTCGACAGATAACTATGGCTACACCTTC.

This clone turned up a few times. The same CDR3 arises from other DNA sequences in this sample as well. The V call is TRBV4-1, the J call TRBJ1-5; D possibly corresponds to TRBD1 (6 bases). The germline gives CDR1 MGHRA, CDR2 YSYEKL. CDR3 length equals 13 residues. Trimming took off 6 bases at V and 7 bases at J, with 13 bases between the two ends. The CDR3 reads CASRGTGNQPQHF. The DNA for the CDR3 is TGCGCCAGCAGGGGAACAGGGAACCAGCCCCAGCATTTT.

Concerning this clone itself: At one of its ends the junction is not consistent with the germline gene, which may arise from a read error. V is TRBV30 and J is TRBJ2-1, with TRBD2 matching 7 bases. Germline V gives CDR1 GTSNPN, CDR2 SVGIG (reference sequence). CDR3 length equals 12 residues. CDR3 sequence reads: CAWSPHGGAGLF. Here the CDR3 DNA reads TGTGCCTGGAGTCCACACGGGGGAGCGGGGCTCTTC.

The genes are TRBV28 and TRBJ2-7, with D tentatively TRBD1 (6 bases). The CDR3 contains 13 residues. The V gene lost 10 bases and the J gene lost 1 base, with 14 bases spanning the gap. Looked up from germline, CDR1 is MDHEN and CDR2 is SYDVKM. CDR3 in amino acids: CATLRDTSYEQYF. DNA of the CDR3: TGTGCCACGCTCCGGGACACATCCTACGAGCAGTACTTC. The complete variable domain, with remaining parts taken from reference TRBV28 and TRBJ2-7, reads DVKVTQSSRYLVKRTGEKVFLECVQDMDHENMFWYRQDPGLGLRLIYFSYDVKMKEKGDIPEGYSVSREKKERFSLILESASTNQTSMYLCATLRDTSYEQYFGPGTRLTVT.

This clone was detected a few times. V is TRBV28 and J is TRBJ2-2, with 9 bases identical to TRBD2. There are 16 residues in the CDR3. Germline V gene lookup returns CDR1 MDHEN and CDR2 SYDVKM. After removal of 8 bases from V and 3 bases from J, the junction contained 10 bases not matched to a gene. CDR3 bases: TGTGCCAGCTTCGGATATAGCGGGAGAGACACCGGGGAGCTGTTTTTT. It codes for CASFGYSGRDTGELFF.

The J gene is TRBJ1-1, the V gene TRBV5-4, with 7 bases fitting TRBD1. Losses at the gene ends were 2 bases for V and 4 bases for J; bases not matched to a gene: 2. CDR1 is SGHNT and CDR2 is YYREEE in the germline V gene (reference sequence). The CDR3 loop spans 13 amino acids. The chain's CDR3 is CASSLQGSTEAFF. CDR3 nucleotide sequence: TGTGCCAGCAGCTTACAGGGGAGCACTGAAGCTTTCTTT.

This chain joins TRBV7-2 and TRBJ2-3, with 8 nucleotides matching TRBD2. Germline V lookup: CDR1 SGHTA, CDR2 FQGNSA. The CDR3 is 18 residues long. The V segment lost 2 bases and the J segment 4 bases; nucleotides outside the gene matches: 14. In DNA, the CDR3 is TGTGCCAGCAGCTTAAGGGGCGGAGCGGGAGCAGGCCCAGATACGCAGTATTTT. Translation gives CASSLRGGAGAGPDTQYF.

The chain recombines TRBV2 with TRBJ2-7; 10 bases fit TRBD2. This CDR3 region has 14 residues. Germline assignment: CDR1 SNHLY and CDR2 FYNNEI. The junction had 8 bases not matched to a gene; V was cut back by 7 bases and J by 5 bases. Written as DNA, the CDR3 is TGTGCCAGCAATAGAGCGGGAGGGCCCGACGAGCAGTACTTC. Encoded protein: CASNRAGGPDEQYF.

A few counts support this clone. V and J are TRBV9 and TRBJ2-5, with 13 bases that match TRBD2. V lost 2 bases and J lost 5; bases outside the gene matches: 9. CDR3 size: 17 residues. The germline CDR1 and CDR2 sequences are SGDLS and YYNGEE. Written as DNA, the CDR3 is TGTGCCAGCAGCGTTGGGGGACTAGCGGGATCGATTGAGACCCAGTACTTC. Its translation is CASSVGGLAGSIETQYF.

This clone was observed a handful of times. The rearrangement joins TRBV27 to TRBJ2-7, with 10 bases lining up with TRBD1. The germline gives CDR1 MNHEY, CDR2 SMNVEV (reference sequence). The CDR3 length is 14 residues. The V segment lost 5 bases and the J segment 3 bases; nucleotides outside the gene matches: 4. The CDR3 DNA reads as TGTGCCAGCAGTGACAGGGGGCCAGACTACGAGCAGTACTTC. It encodes CASSDRGPDYEQYF.

This sequence joins TRBV15 and TRBJ1-2; 8 nucleotides match TRBD1. This CDR3 has 15 residues. The V gene end was trimmed by 0 bases and the J gene end by 5 bases; junction bases not matched to a gene: 5. Germline CDR1 reads LNHNV; CDR2 reads YYDKDF (reference sequence). CDR3 sequence (DNA): TGTGCCACCAGCAGAGATAGGACAGGGCTGTATGGCTACACCTTC. It codes for CATSRDRTGLYGYTF.

This clone came up a few times. The rearrangement links TRBV10-3 to TRBJ2-7; 9 bases map to TRBD1. This CDR3 comprises 16 residues. In germline, CDR1 is ENHRY, CDR2 SYGVKD. V was clipped by 3 bases and J by 5 bases; unmatched bases: 11. The CDR3 sequence is CAISDRSATGGDEQYF. In DNA, the CDR3 is TGTGCCATCAGTGACAGGTCAGCGACAGGGGGTGACGAGCAGTACTTC.

This clone was counted a few times. The V call is TRBV18, the J call TRBJ2-3, with 9 positions matching TRBD2. This CDR3 is 14 amino acids long. The V gene end was trimmed by 6 bases and the J gene end by 6 bases; junction bases not matched to a gene: 7. CDR1 is KGHSH, CDR2 LQKENI, per germline. The CDR3 bases are TGTGCCAGCTCTTTTAGCGGGAGTCCCGATACGCAGTATTTT. Translated: CASSFSGSPDTQYF.

This clone has only a few counts. The V and J genes are TRBV5-6 and TRBJ1-1; 7 bases align to TRBD1. This CDR3 has 15 residues. J was trimmed by 2 bases and V by 2 bases; bases with no gene match: 6. Germline-derived CDR1 and CDR2 are SGHDT and YYEEEE. In DNA form, the CDR3 reads TGTGCCAGCAGCTTTGTGGGGACAGCTAACACTGAAGCTTTCTTT. This encodes CASSFVGTANTEAFF.